This T cell receptor (beta chain) was recovered during a study of T cell changes during pregnancy in multiple sclerosis. Germline CDR1 reads SGHRS; CDR2 reads YFSETQ. This CDR3 has 18 amino acids. V was trimmed by 2 bases and J by 0 bases, leaving 20 bases between them. Using immunoSEQ multiplex PCR, the repertoire was profiled, and TCRdb retains in-frame clones only, with some absent. The repertoire holds around 40,000 clones, with roughly 90% as singletons. This clonotype originated in a female donor with multiple sclerosis, enrolled in a pregnancy study. The specimen comprised CD4+ T cells from peripheral blood mononuclear cells, sampled in the second trimester of pregnancy. The V gene is TRBV5-1, the J gene TRBJ1-1, with a possible D match to TRBD1 (6 bases). For the CDR3, the DNA is TGCGCCAGCAGCTTTGGCTCAGGGGCAGCCGTCATGAACACTGAAGCTTTCTTT. Translation: CASSFGSGAAVMNTEAFF. Full variable domain (rest looked up from reference TRBV5-1 and TRBJ1-1): KAGVTQTPRYLIKTRGQQVTLSCSPISGHRSVSWYQQTPGQGLQFLFEYFSETQRNKGNFPGRFSGRQFSNSRSEMNVSTLELGDSALYLCASSFGSGAAVMNTEAFFGQGTRLTVV.